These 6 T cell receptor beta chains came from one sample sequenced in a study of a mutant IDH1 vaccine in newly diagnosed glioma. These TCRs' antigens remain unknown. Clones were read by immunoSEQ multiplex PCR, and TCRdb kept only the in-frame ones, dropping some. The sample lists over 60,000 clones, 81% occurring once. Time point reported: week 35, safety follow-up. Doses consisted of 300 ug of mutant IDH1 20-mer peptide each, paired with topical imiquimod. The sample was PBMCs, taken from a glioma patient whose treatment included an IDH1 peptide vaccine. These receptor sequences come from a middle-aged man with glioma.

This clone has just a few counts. The CDR3 region is CASSRDTPRESAFF. In DNA form, the CDR3 reads TGTGCCAGTAGTAGGGACACACCGAGGGAGTCAGCTTTCTTT. V and J are TRBV19 and TRBJ1-1, with D possibly being TRBD1 (6 bases). Germline loops: CDR1 LNHDA, CDR2 SQIVND (reference sequence). V was clipped by 4 bases and J by 10 bases, with 19 bases between them. The CDR3 consists of 14 residues.

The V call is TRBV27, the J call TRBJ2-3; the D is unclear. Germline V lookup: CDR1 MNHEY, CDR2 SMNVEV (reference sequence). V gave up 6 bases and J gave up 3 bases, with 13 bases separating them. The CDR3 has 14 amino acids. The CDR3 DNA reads TGTGCCAGCAGCCAGACTCCTAGGACAGATACGCAGTATTTT. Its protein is CASSQTPRTDTQYF.

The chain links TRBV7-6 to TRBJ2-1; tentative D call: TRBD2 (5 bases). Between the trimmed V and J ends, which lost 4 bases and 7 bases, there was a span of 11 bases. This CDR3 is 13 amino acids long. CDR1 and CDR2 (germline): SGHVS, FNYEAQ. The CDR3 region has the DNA TGTGCCAGCAGCTCCCTTACTAGTAATGAGCAGTTCTTC. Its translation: CASSSLTSNEQFF.

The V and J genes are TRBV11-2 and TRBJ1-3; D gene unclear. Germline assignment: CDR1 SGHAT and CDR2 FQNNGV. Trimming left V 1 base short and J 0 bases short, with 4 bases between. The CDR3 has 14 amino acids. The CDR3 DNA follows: TGTGCCAGCAGCTTAGCGGGCTCTGGAAACACCATATATTTT. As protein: CASSLAGSGNTIYF.

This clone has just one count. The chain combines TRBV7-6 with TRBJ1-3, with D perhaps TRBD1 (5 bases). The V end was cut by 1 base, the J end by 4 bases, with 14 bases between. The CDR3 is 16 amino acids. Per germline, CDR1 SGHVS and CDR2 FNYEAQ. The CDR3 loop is CASSLVSWGSGNTIYF. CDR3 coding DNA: TGTGCCAGCAGCTTAGTCTCGTGGGGGTCCGGAAACACCATATATTTT.

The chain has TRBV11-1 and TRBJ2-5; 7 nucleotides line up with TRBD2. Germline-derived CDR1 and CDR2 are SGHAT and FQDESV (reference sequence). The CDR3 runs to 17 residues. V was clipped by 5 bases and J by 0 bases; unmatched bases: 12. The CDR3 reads CASSPRGGSSYQETQYF. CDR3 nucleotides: TGTGCCAGCAGCCCAAGGGGCGGGAGCTCGTACCAAGAGACCCAGTACTTC.